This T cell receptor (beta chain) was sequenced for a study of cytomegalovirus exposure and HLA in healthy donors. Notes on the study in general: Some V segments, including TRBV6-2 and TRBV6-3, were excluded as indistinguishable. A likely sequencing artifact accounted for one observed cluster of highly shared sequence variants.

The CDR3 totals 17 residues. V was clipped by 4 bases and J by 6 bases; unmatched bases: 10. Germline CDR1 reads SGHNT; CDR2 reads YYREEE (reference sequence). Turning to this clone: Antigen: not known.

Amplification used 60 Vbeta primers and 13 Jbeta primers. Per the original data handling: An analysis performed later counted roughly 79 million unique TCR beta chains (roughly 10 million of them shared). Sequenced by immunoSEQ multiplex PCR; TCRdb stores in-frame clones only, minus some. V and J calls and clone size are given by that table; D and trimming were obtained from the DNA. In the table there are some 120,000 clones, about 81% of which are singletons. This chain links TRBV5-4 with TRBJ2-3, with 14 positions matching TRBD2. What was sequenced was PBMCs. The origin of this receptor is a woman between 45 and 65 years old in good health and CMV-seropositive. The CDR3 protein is CASSQGLAGAFLDTQYF. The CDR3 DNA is TGTGCCAGCAGCCAGGGACTAGCGGGGGCCTTTCTGGATACGCAGTATTTT.